This T cell receptor (beta chain) was sequenced during a study of shared clonotypes between healthy human individuals. Study context: Per-donor plates numbered three CD4 naive, three CD4 memory, two CD8 naive and one CD8 memory.

This clone came up a few times. Its target is not known. TCRdb's table, derived via immunoSEQ multiplex PCR, lists solely in-frame clones and lacks some. This table has about 590,000 clones, around 95% appearing once. Terminally differentiated effector memory CD45RA+ cells were excluded from the naive CD8 cells, which were CD45RO-negative and positively selected for CCR7. General observations from the study: Four donors held approximately 4.6% of naive CD4 clonotypes in common.

V lost 5 bases to trimming and J lost 5 bases, with 18 bases between them. From germline, CDR1 is LNHDA and CDR2 SQIVND (reference sequence). The CDR3 is made up of 15 amino acids. Sequencing used naive CD8+ T cells sorted from blood. This sequence joins TRBV19 and TRBJ1-2; D unclear. This TCR was sampled from a woman aged 25 to 39 in good health. CDR3 sequence: CASSPSATPRYGYTF. The CDR3 nucleotides are TGTGCCAGTAGTCCGTCCGCGACTCCCAGATATGGCTACACCTTC.